What follows are 19 T cell receptor beta chains derived from one specimen sequenced in a study of shared clonotypes between healthy human individuals. Produced via immunoSEQ multiplex PCR; TCRdb's table is partial and in-frame only. Among some 1,900,000 clones listed, less than 95% were seen once. Naive CD8 populations comprised CD45RO-negative cells positively selected for CCR7, excluding terminally differentiated effector memory CD45RA+ cells. Sequencing was performed on naive CD8+ T cells sorted from blood. These TCRs come from a man younger than 35 in good health.

This rearrangement joins TRBV27 to TRBJ2-5, with 12 bases aligning to TRBD2. The trim removed 5 bases at V and 4 bases at J, leaving 11 bases unmatched. The length of the CDR3 is 17 residues. Germline values: CDR1 MNHEY, CDR2 SMNVEV (reference sequence). CDR3 amino acids: CASSVSLAGGPGETQYF. The CDR3, as DNA: TGTGCCAGCAGTGTAAGCCTAGCGGGAGGGCCTGGAGAGACCCAGTACTTC.

The rearrangement links TRBV10-1 to TRBJ2-7, with D perhaps matching TRBD1 (5 bases). The CDR3 runs 15 residues. V shed 5 bases and J shed 0 bases, with 14 bases lying between them. Germline CDR1 WNHNN, CDR2 SYGVQD (reference sequence). The CDR3 DNA sequence: TGCGCCAGCAGTTTTGAGACAGAGTTCTCCTACGAGCAGTACTTC. Amino acid sequence: CASSFETEFSYEQYF.

The V and J genes are TRBV5-3 and TRBJ1-6; 9 bases are a match to TRBD1. TRBV5-3 is flagged as an ORF with uncertain function. CDR3 size: 16 residues. The V and J ends lost 6 bases and 2 bases, in that order; junction bases with no gene match: 6. CDR3 nucleotide sequence: TGTGCCAGAACCGACGACAGGGGGACCTATAATTCACCCCTCCACTTT. This sequence encodes CARTDDRGTYNSPLHF.

The chain is built from TRBV6-5 and TRBJ2-1, with 11 bases identical to TRBD2. In germline, CDR1 is MNHEY, CDR2 SVGAGI. The ends lost 0 bases at V and 7 bases at J; junction bases unmatched: 5. This CDR3 spans 16 amino acids. For the CDR3, the DNA is TGTGCCAGCAGTTACTCAGGGCCTAGCGGGGGGAATGAGCAGTTCTTC. Its translation is CASSYSGPSGGNEQFF.

This chain uses TRBV7-6 with TRBJ2-3, with TRBD2 matching 8 bases. The length of the CDR3 is 17 residues. From germline, CDR1 is SGHVS and CDR2 FNYEAQ. After removal of 2 bases from V and 2 bases from J, the junction contained 9 bases not matched to a gene. The CDR3 loop is CASSLTLADQYTDTQYF. CDR3 bases: TGTGCCAGCAGCTTAACACTAGCGGACCAATACACAGATACGCAGTATTTT.

The table lists this clone with a count of one. Distinct nucleotide sequences in the sample also encode this CDR3. This chain uses TRBV7-9 with TRBJ2-1; no firm D call. CDR3 length: 12 residues. Germline CDR1 reads SEHNR; CDR2 reads FQNEAQ (reference sequence). The V end was cut by 2 bases, the J end by 4 bases, with 3 bases between. The CDR3 loop reads CASSLLYNEQFF. The CDR3 DNA reads as TGTGCCAGCAGCTTACTGTACAATGAGCAGTTCTTC.

The V call is TRBV9, the J call TRBJ2-3; no definite D call. The V gene's germline CDR1 is SGDLS and CDR2 YYNGEE. The CDR3 loop spans 13 amino acids. V lost 3 bases, J lost 5 bases, and 10 bases lay in between. The CDR3 region is CASSEASLDTQYF. The CDR3 nucleotides are TGTGCCAGCAGCGAAGCCAGTTTAGATACGCAGTATTTT.

Note on this clone: This could be a read error, since a much larger clone is one nucleotide away. This chain connects TRBV11-1 to TRBJ2-5; D unresolved. The CDR3 has 11 residues. Deletions cut 2 bases from V and 5 bases from J, with 3 bases between. The V gene's germline CDR1 is SGHAT and CDR2 FQDESV (reference sequence). The chain's CDR3 is CASSLWETQYF. The DNA for the CDR3 is TGTGCCAGCAGCTTATGGGAGACCCAGTACTTC.

The genes are TRBV9 and TRBJ2-2; D gene uncertain. The V and J ends lost 0 bases and 0 bases respectively, with 9 bases between them. The CDR3 length is 16 residues. Per the germline V gene, CDR1 is SGDLS and CDR2 is YYNGEE. CDR3 amino acids: CASSVELWPNTGELFF. The CDR3 DNA sequence: TGTGCCAGCAGCGTAGAATTGTGGCCGAACACCGGGGAGCTGTTTTTT.

This chain uses TRBV7-8 with TRBJ2-7; D may be TRBD2 (6 bases). This CDR3 is built from 14 residues. The V end lost 5 bases, the J end lost 2 bases, and 13 bases lay between the germline ends. Germline V gene lookup returns CDR1 SGHVS and CDR2 FQNEAQ. The CDR3 spells CASSGSGSTYEQYF. CDR3 DNA sequence: TGTGCCAGCAGCGGGAGCGGGTCAACCTACGAGCAGTACTTC. Combining the CDR3 with reference TRBV7-8 and TRBJ2-7 gives the whole variable domain GAGVSQSPRYKVAKRGQDVALRCDPISGHVSLFWYQQALGQGPEFLTYFQNEAQLDKSGLPSDRFFAERPEGSVSTLKIQRTQQEDSAVYLCASSGSGSTYEQYFGPGTRLTVT.

CDR3 nucleotides: TGTGCCAGCAGCTTAATGGGGGAGGTCTACAATGAGCAGTTCTTC. The encoded protein is CASSLMGEVYNEQFF. V and J are TRBV7-2 and TRBJ2-1; a possible D gene is TRBD2 (6 bases). The CDR3 loop spans 15 amino acids. Trimming pared 2 bases from V and 3 bases from J, leaving 11 bases between. Germline V gene data show CDR1 as SGHTA and CDR2 as FQGNSA.

Notes on this clone: The sample has other DNA sequences that encode this CDR3 too. This chain joins TRBV5-1 and TRBJ2-1; 7 bases fit TRBD1. CDR3 length: 12 amino acids. J was trimmed by 8 bases and V by 4 bases; bases with no gene match: 3. Germline assignment: CDR1 SGHRS and CDR2 YFSETQ. The CDR3, as DNA: TGCGCCAGCAGCCCTGACAGGGATGAGCAGTTCTTC. Its translation is CASSPDRDEQFF.

V usage is TRBV6-5 and J usage is TRBJ2-7; unclear D gene. Trimming shortened V by 0 bases and J by 4 bases, and 7 bases separated the two germline ends. CDR1 MNHEY and CDR2 SVGAGI come from the germline V gene. This CDR3 spans 13 amino acids. The CDR3 sequence: CASSYSRWYEQYF. The CDR3 nucleotides are TGTGCCAGCAGTTACTCCAGGTGGTACGAGCAGTACTTC.

The chain joins TRBV5-5 to TRBJ2-7; possible D gene TRBD2, 5 bases. The V gene's germline CDR1 is SGHKS and CDR2 YYEKEE (reference sequence). V shed 0 bases and J shed 2 bases, with 9 bases lying between them. The CDR3 extends over 14 amino acids. The chain's CDR3 is CASSLGGSPYEQYF. The DNA of the CDR3 is TGTGCCAGCAGCTTGGGAGGGTCCCCCTACGAGCAGTACTTC.

The chain combines TRBV7-2 with TRBJ1-5, with D uncertain. Trimming shortened V by 3 bases and J by 4 bases, and 10 bases separated the two germline ends. This CDR3 has 14 amino acids. CDR1 is SGHTA and CDR2 is FQGNSA in the germline V gene. Written as DNA, the CDR3 is TGTGCCAGCAGCTTTTTTCCGGGGAATCAGCCCCAGCATTTT. This encodes CASSFFPGNQPQHF.

This clone was detected ten times or more. V usage is TRBV7-6 and J usage is TRBJ1-4, with D unresolved. CDR1 and CDR2 (germline): SGHVS, FNYEAQ. The CDR3 spans 15 residues. V was cut by 1 base and J by 3 bases, with 9 bases left in between. CDR3 region: CASSLVKSSNEKLFF. The DNA of the CDR3 is TGTGCCAGCAGCTTAGTCAAGTCGTCTAATGAAAAACTGTTTTTT.

V gene TRBV9 combines with J gene TRBJ1-2, with D tentatively TRBD1 (5 bases). Looked up from germline, CDR1 is SGDLS and CDR2 is YYNGEE. This CDR3 is 20 amino acids long. Trimming stripped 1 base from V and 0 bases from J, with 25 bases between. CDR3 amino acids: CASSVSRSTGGVTPNYGYTF. Written as DNA, the CDR3 is TGTGCCAGCAGCGTAAGTCGATCGACGGGGGGGGTGACCCCTAACTATGGCTACACCTTC.

The rearrangement joins TRBV7-8 to TRBJ2-7; D may be TRBD2 (5 bases). Trimming stripped 3 bases from V and 5 bases from J, with 11 bases between. Per the germline V gene, CDR1 is SGHVS and CDR2 is FQNEAQ. The CDR3 extends over 13 amino acids. CDR3 sequence: CASSFKGVHEQYF. CDR3 bases: TGTGCCAGCAGCTTTAAGGGAGTCCACGAGCAGTACTTC.

This clone was counted between two and nine times. Other DNA sequences of this sample code for an identical CDR3. This rearrangement joins TRBV4-1 to TRBJ2-1, with unresolved D. Trimming cost V 1 base and J 6 bases, with 1 base left between them. This CDR3 has 11 residues. The germline gives CDR1 MGHRA, CDR2 YSYEKL. In DNA form, the CDR3 reads TGCGCCAGCAGCCAAGTCAATGAGCAGTTCTTC. It is translated as CASSQVNEQFF.